This T cell receptor beta chain is from a study of T cells in Graves' hyperthyroidism and ophthalmopathy (dated by TCRdb to between 2018 and 2021). Describing the broader study: Peripheral blood was sampled at the time of initial diagnosis, prior to any treatment. After blood sampling, hyperthyroidism patients were treated with methimazole at a starting dose of 30 mg daily, and ophthalmopathy patients were treated with high-dose intravenous methylprednisolone. The 75 to 100 discovery patients were randomly split 7:3 into training and test sets. Prospective prediction of ophthalmopathy was tested in an independent validation cohort consisting of under 20 hyperthyroidism patients and approximately 16 patients who later progressed to ophthalmopathy. The paper reports TCR Vbeta CDR3 sequencing of about 140 peripheral blood samples: around 45 ophthalmopathy, fewer than 85 hyperthyroidism and around 17 progressor patients. A discovery cohort of about a hundred patients, approximately 45 with Graves' ophthalmopathy and fewer than 65 with stable Graves' hyperthyroidism, was used to find distinguishing TCR V-J signatures. In about 6 Graves' hyperthyroidism patients, the study also compared T-cell repertoires from thyroid tissue with T-cell repertoires from blood.

Ophthalmopathy patients had moderately to severely active disease, Clinical Activity Score of at least 3, NOSPECS grade of at least 4, and duration under 3 months. The study excluded patients with uncontrolled infections, other autoimmune diseases, pregnancy or lactation. Diagnoses were established on the basis of clinical symptoms, serum thyroxine and TRAb, thyroid ultrasound, and orbital computed tomography. PBMCs were isolated from about 9.2 ml of fresh peripheral blood by Ficoll-Paque density gradient centrifugation. Trizol reagent was used to extract total RNA, and RNA quality was then checked on an Agilent 2100 Bioanalyzer. This clonotype was recorded many times. The antigen it binds to is not known. No per-base quality is available; no much larger clone lies one base away. Broader findings and caveats from the paper: A 13 V-J signature model separated ophthalmopathy from stable hyperthyroidism, with around 90% sensitivity and 81.08% specificity in cross-validation and 80%/75% in testing. Most expanded thyroid clonotypes (frequency above 0.001) were also detected in blood, a finding suggesting that blood repertoires may reflect thyroid immune responses. During validation, the model predicted progression to ophthalmopathy a median of roughly 7.1 months ahead of onset, with almost 71% sensitivity and more than 72% specificity. Sample size was not statistically predetermined, and investigators were not blinded to group allocation.

Amplification of TCR beta CDR3 regions was carried out from RNA transcripts. The TCR CDR3 was subjected to a first round of RT-PCR using the HTBI primer set and the Qiagen OneStep RT-PCR kit. Libraries were constructed in a second round of multiplex PCR, after which size selection and purification were performed. Paired-end sequencing of the libraries was performed with 100 bp reads on an Illumina HiSeq2000. On the authors' methods: SOAPnuke was used to process the raw data, removing reads that contained adapters or uncalled bases, had a mean Phred below 15, or lacked an exact match to the constant primer or identifier. COPE v1.2.5 was used to merge high-quality paired reads, and clonotypes were defined as unique nucleotide sequences. MiTCR v1.1 was used to align the clonotypes against IMGT TRBV, TRBD and TRBJ reference segments. The analysis included only V-J combinations with a frequency above 0.0001, which together covered approximately 99% of the repertoires. The TCS score was defined as F50 (clonal expansion) divided by E x V (chaos), with BLOSUM62-based TCRdist calculated between CDR3 peptides within each V-J. Welch's t-statistics and random forest reduced roughly 500 V-J features to fewer than 15, which were used in a naive Bayes classifier (R e1071). TCRdb reanalyzed the raw reads on its own, using fastp at Q25 for trimming and MiXCR for clone calling, and kept in-frame beta chains. Rows are combined by CDR3 protein, so each entry shows the most common genes and DNA. TCRdb, not the original authors, processed these V and J calls. The sample includes about 600,000 distinct CDR3 sequences, with about a sixth observed a single time. Of the sample, about 3.5% falls within the top ten clones.

This receptor was taken from a middle-aged woman with Graves' ophthalmopathy. The specimen was blood.

The DNA sequence is TGTGCCAGCAGCATCCTAGGTTCTGGAAACACCATATATTTT. Its coded protein is CASSILGSGNTIYF. The V and J genes are TRBV7-8 and TRBJ1-3, with the D gene uncertain. For CDR1 and CDR2, the germline V gene lists SGHVS and FQNEAQ. V was cut back by 5 bases and J by 1 base, leaving a gap of 9 bases between them. The CDR3 has 14 amino acids, counting the end cysteine and phenylalanine. The sequence is cut down to CDR3 DNA, 42 bases in frame from base 1.